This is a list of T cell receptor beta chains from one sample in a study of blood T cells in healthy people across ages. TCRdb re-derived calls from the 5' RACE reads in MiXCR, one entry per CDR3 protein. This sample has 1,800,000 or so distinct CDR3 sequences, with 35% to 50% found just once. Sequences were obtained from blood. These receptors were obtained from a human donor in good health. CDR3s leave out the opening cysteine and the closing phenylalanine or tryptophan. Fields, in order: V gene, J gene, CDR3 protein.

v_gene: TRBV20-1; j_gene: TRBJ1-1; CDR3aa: SAPDRATEAF
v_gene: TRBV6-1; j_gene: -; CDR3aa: ANSDNFYEQY
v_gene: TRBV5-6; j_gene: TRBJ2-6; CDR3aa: ASSLAPPGQSSGANVLT
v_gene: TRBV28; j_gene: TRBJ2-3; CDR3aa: ASSYQGEVGTQY
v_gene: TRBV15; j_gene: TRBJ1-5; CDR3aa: ATGFGQASSQPQH
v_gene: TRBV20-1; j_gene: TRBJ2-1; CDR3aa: SARVRGGPYNEQF
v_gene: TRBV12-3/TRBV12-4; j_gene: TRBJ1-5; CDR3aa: ASSLYGTANQPQH
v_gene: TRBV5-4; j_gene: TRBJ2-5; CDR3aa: ASRHLTGGQETQY
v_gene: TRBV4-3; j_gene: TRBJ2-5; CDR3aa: ASSRRTGRAQY
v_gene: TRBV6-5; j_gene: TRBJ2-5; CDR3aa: ASSYSSAGGETQY
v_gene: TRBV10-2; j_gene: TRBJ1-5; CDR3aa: ASSESRNQPQH
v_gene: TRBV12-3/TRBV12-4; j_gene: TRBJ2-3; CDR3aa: ASSLESAPDTQY
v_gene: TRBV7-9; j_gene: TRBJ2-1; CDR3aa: ASSDHSGGARNEQF
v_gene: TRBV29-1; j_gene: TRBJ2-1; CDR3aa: SVESGLPTEQF
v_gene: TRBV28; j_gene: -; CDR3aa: ASSETLGTGTYEQY
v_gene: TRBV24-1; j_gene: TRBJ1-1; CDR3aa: ATSDQLTVNTEAF